The rows below give T cell receptor beta chains drawn from one sample of a study of CD8 T cells in ankylosing spondylitis. TCRdb re-analysed the 5' RACE reads in MiXCR, keeping a single row per CDR3 protein. The profile covers about 450,000 distinct CDR3 sequences, with roughly 27% appearing a single time and approximately 1% taken by the ten largest. Input material: blood, either unsorted or a sorted T cell fraction (not recorded which). All receptors derive from a male donor with ankylosing spondylitis. The conserved cysteine and the conserved F or W are not part of the CDR3 here.

v_gene	j_gene	CDR3aa
TRBV20-1	TRBJ2-3	SARDLYTDTQY
TRBV27	TRBJ2-1	ASSVPGQGEQF
TRBV15	TRBJ1-5	ATSRGDRAGQPQH
TRBV21-1	TRBJ2-1	ASTTVAGGVYNEQF
TRBV24-1	TRBJ2-3	ATSDLPSGTDTQY
TRBV5-1	TRBJ2-7	ASSRSGTNYEQY
TRBV10-3	TRBJ2-5	AIRDTGTDLGTQY
TRBV29-1	TRBJ2-5	SVAGTGGETQY
TRBV20-1	TRBJ2-7	SASNSARSYEQY
TRBV11-2	TRBJ2-4	ASSLDGGLLAKNIQY
TRBV12-3/TRBV12-4	TRBJ1-3	ASSFGRLNSGNTIY
TRBV24-1	TRBJ2-5	ATSDVYPSAETQY
TRBV5-1	TRBJ1-5	ASSLEPGRGNQPQH
TRBV20-1	TRBJ2-5	SQSGKGGALQETQY
TRBV7-6	TRBJ1-6	ASSARGANSPLH